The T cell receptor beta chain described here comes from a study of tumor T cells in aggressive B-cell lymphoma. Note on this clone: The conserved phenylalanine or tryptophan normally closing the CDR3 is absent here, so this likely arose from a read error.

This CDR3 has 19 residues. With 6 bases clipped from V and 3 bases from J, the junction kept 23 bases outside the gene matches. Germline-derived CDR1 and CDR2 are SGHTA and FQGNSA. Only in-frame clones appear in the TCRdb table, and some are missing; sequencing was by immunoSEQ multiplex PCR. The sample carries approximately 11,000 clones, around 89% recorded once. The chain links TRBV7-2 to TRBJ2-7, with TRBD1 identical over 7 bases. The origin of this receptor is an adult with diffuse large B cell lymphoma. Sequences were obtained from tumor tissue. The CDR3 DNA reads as TGTGCCAGCAGTCATCGAGGGGGCGCAGGTTTGGGAGCCGGCTACGAGCAGTACCTC. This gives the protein CASSHRGGAGLGAGYEQYL.